This passage covers 23 T cell receptor beta chains from one sample sequenced in a study of T-cell memory formation after mild COVID-19. TCRdb passed the 5' RACE reads through MiXCR, listing each CDR3 protein once. This table holds under 250,000 distinct CDR3 sequences, 8% to 9.5% found once. The sequenced sample was PBMCs or a T cell subset sorted from them (not recorded which). The source is a man younger than 35 who had mild COVID-19 (a few samples of this study predate the infection). Cell type and time point are not known.

The chain links TRBV3-1 to TRBJ2-1; D is unclear. Germline lookup yields CDR1 LGHDT and CDR2 YNNKEL (reference sequence). The germline V and J ends were trimmed by 7 bases and 7 bases, with 14 bases remaining between them. The CDR3 spans 13 residues. The CDR3 DNA sequence: TGTGCCAGCAAACACTCAGGCTCGAATGAGCAGTTCTTC. The encoded protein is CASKHSGSNEQFF.

V is TRBV20-1 and J is TRBJ1-5; D remains unclear. Germline V gene lookup returns CDR1 DFQATT and CDR2 SNEGSKA (reference sequence). The CDR3 has 15 amino acids. The V gene lost 4 bases and the J gene lost 1 base, with 14 bases spanning the gap. The CDR3 DNA follows: TGCAGTGCTAAAGTTTCAGAAGCAAGCAATCAGCCCCAGCATTTT. Its translation is CSAKVSEASNQPQHF.

CDR3 nucleotide sequence: TGTGCCAGCAGTTTGGTACTGGAGTATGAAGCTTTCTTT. Encoded protein: CASSLVLEYEAFF. The chain couples TRBV12-3 or TRBV12-4 to TRBJ1-1; no reliable D call. V lost 3 bases and J 7 bases, leaving 12 bases between the germline ends. The CDR3 extends over 13 amino acids.

This clonotype occurred many times. The gene calls are TRBV3-1 and TRBJ2-7; TRBD1 aligns across 8 bases. After removal of 1 base from V and 2 bases from J, the junction contained 4 bases not matched to a gene. The CDR3 spans 15 residues. Germline V CDR1 and CDR2: LGHDT, YNNKEL (reference sequence). DNA for the CDR3: TGTGCCAGCAGCCAAGGACAGGGGACAGCCTACGAGCAGTACTTC. Translated, it gives CASSQGQGTAYEQYF.

This clonotype was seen a few times. The genes are TRBV5-1 and TRBJ2-5; 7 bases are shared with TRBD1. CDR1 and CDR2 (germline): SGHRS, YFSETQ. After removal of 0 bases from V and 3 bases from J, the junction contained 5 bases not matched to a gene. The CDR3 covers 15 residues. CDR3 sequence reads: CASSLDGTDKETQYF. Written as DNA, the CDR3 is TGCGCCAGCAGCTTGGACGGGACAGATAAAGAGACCCAGTACTTC.

CDR3 coding DNA: TGTGCCAGCAGTAGGGACAGGGGAGTCAATGAGCAGTTCTTC. Its protein product is CASSRDRGVNEQFF. The chain is built from TRBV12-3 or TRBV12-4 and TRBJ2-1; 10 bases map to TRBD1. V gave up 5 bases and J gave up 6 bases; unmatched junction bases: 4. This CDR3 region has 14 residues.

This clonotype was seen a few times. The genes are TRBV29-1 and TRBJ2-4, with TRBD1 matching 10 bases. The CDR3 contains 15 residues. V gave up 6 bases and J gave up 1 base; unmatched junction bases: 6. CDR1 is SQVTM and CDR2 is ANQGSEA in the germline V gene. In nucleotides, the CDR3 is TGCAGCGTGGTGACAGGGGGCTGGGCCAAAAACATTCAGTACTTC. Encoded protein: CSVVTGGWAKNIQYF.

The table lists this clonotype with a few counts. The genes are TRBV4-3 and TRBJ1-2, with 12 nucleotides matching TRBD1. The CDR3 has 17 amino acids. The junction had 10 bases not matched to a gene; V was cut back by 0 bases and J by 8 bases. Germline V gene data show CDR1 as LGHNA and CDR2 as YSLEER. The CDR3 DNA reads as TGCGCCAGCAGCCAAGATAGCCGGGACAGGGGGCTGCACGGCTACACCTTC. Its protein is CASSQDSRDRGLHGYTF.

In its sample, this clonotype was seen a few times. The genes are TRBV4-3 and TRBJ2-4; TRBD2 matches at 16 bases. The V gene end was trimmed by 1 base and the J gene end by 9 bases; junction bases not matched to a gene: 6. The germline V gene encodes CDR1 LGHNA and CDR2 YSLEER. The CDR3 runs 17 residues. The CDR3 DNA reads as TGCGCCAGCAGCCAAGTAGGGACTAGCGGGGGGGCCACCATTCAGTACTTC. Translating gives CASSQVGTSGGATIQYF.

This clonotype occurred a few times. The chain links TRBV7-8 to TRBJ2-1; the match to TRBD1 covers 9 bases. This CDR3 region has 16 residues. CDR1 SGHVS and CDR2 FQNEAQ come from the germline V gene. Trimming took 5 bases from V and 9 from J; bases not matched to a gene: 14. The CDR3 DNA reads as TGTGCCAGCAGCCCCCGGGACAGGGATTGGACCAGTGAGCAGTTCTTC. Protein product: CASSPRDRDWTSEQFF.

This clonotype was counted many times. V gene TRBV24-1 combines with J gene TRBJ1-3; D gene unclear. Trimming removed 0 bases at V and 0 bases at J, with 2 bases between. The germline V gene encodes CDR1 KGHDR and CDR2 SFDVKD. The CDR3 runs to 14 residues. The CDR3 DNA sequence: TGTGCCACCAGTGATTTGCGCTCTGGAAACACCATATATTTT. Its translation: CATSDLRSGNTIYF.

This clonotype has more than one count but fewer than ten. The rearrangement joins TRBV11-1 to TRBJ1-1; D unresolved. Per the germline V gene, CDR1 is SGHAT and CDR2 is FQDESV (reference sequence). This CDR3 is 13 amino acids long. V was cut by 1 base and J by 0 bases, with 3 bases left in between. The CDR3 DNA reads TGTGCCAGCAGCTTAGACGTGAACACTGAAGCTTTCTTT. Translating gives CASSLDVNTEAFF.

The V call is TRBV20-1, the J call TRBJ1-2; tentatively, D is TRBD1 (5 bases). This CDR3 has 14 residues. Trimming shortened V by 2 bases and J by 1 base, and 11 bases separated the two germline ends. Germline assignment: CDR1 DFQATT and CDR2 SNEGSKA (reference sequence). The CDR3 reads CSARTLTVNYGYTF. DNA for the CDR3: TGCAGTGCTAGAACGTTGACAGTTAACTATGGCTACACCTTC.

This sequence joins TRBV4-1 and TRBJ2-1; 7 nucleotides line up with TRBD1. This CDR3 has 16 amino acids. V was clipped by 0 bases and J by 0 bases; unmatched bases: 2. Per the germline V gene, CDR1 is MGHRA and CDR2 is YSYEKL. CDR3 amino acids: CASSQETGSSYNEQFF. In nucleotides, the CDR3 is TGCGCCAGCAGCCAAGAGACAGGGAGCTCCTACAATGAGCAGTTCTTC.

This clonotype was seen repeatedly, ten times or more. This rearrangement joins TRBV7-2 to TRBJ2-2, with D perhaps TRBD2 (5 bases). Germline CDR1 is SGHTA and CDR2 is FQGNSA. The CDR3 consists of 14 residues. Between the trimmed V and J ends, which lost 0 bases and 15 bases, there was a span of 17 bases. The CDR3 loop reads CASSLARSGMVVFF. The CDR3 nucleotides are TGTGCCAGCAGCTTAGCGAGGTCGGGAATGGTGGTGTTTTTT.

The V call is TRBV5-1, the J call TRBJ2-3; 10 positions match TRBD2. The germline V gene encodes CDR1 SGHRS and CDR2 YFSETQ. The CDR3 length is 15 residues. V gave up 4 bases and J gave up 7 bases; unmatched junction bases: 9. The CDR3 loop is CASSDPPAGGYTQYF. The CDR3 coding sequence is TGCGCCAGCAGCGATCCACCAGCGGGAGGGTATACGCAGTATTTT.

V usage is TRBV6-5 and J usage is TRBJ1-2; 7 nucleotides align to TRBD1. V gave up 6 bases and J gave up 0 bases; unmatched junction bases: 13. The V gene's germline CDR1 is MNHEY and CDR2 SVGAGI. The CDR3 contains 17 residues. This chain's CDR3 is CASRRTGKDSPNYGYTF. The CDR3 coding sequence is TGTGCCAGCAGAAGGACAGGCAAGGATTCTCCTAACTATGGCTACACCTTC.

This rearrangement joins TRBV6-5 to TRBJ2-3; D may be TRBD2 (7 bases). CDR1 and CDR2 from the germline V gene are MNHEY and SVGAGI. Trimming left V 5 bases short and J 5 bases short, with 23 bases between. The CDR3 is made up of 17 amino acids. The CDR3 loop reads CASSPTPPGGHRDTQYF. The CDR3 DNA reads TGTGCCAGCAGTCCGACTCCCCCGGGGGGCCATCGAGATACGCAGTATTTT.

Comments on this clonotype: The junction departs from the called germline gene at one end, perhaps through a read error. V is TRBV4-1 and J is TRBJ2-3; 7 nucleotides line up with TRBD1. This CDR3 has 14 residues. The germline V gene has CDR1 MGHRA and CDR2 YSYEKL. CDR3 bases: TGCGCCAGCAGCGCACTAGGGGGCACAGATGCGCAGTATTTT. Its translation is CASSALGGTDAQYF.

This clonotype was seen only a few times. CDR3 sequence: CASSLESRTDTQYF. The CDR3 nucleotides read TGTGCCAGCAGCTTAGAGTCCAGGACAGATACGCAGTATTTT. The V call is TRBV7-2, the J call TRBJ2-3; no reliable D call. The CDR3 is 14 amino acids. The germline V and J ends were trimmed by 1 base and 3 bases, with 8 bases remaining between them. Germline lookup yields CDR1 SGHTA and CDR2 FQGNSA.

The gene calls are TRBV9 and TRBJ2-1; D might be TRBD2 (5 bases). V lost 3 bases, J lost 2 bases, and 12 bases lay in between. The CDR3 spans 15 residues. CDR1 SGDLS and CDR2 YYNGEE come from the germline V gene. DNA for the CDR3: TGTGCCAGCAGCGCCGGCGGGTCAACCTACAATGAGCAGTTCTTC. Encoded protein: CASSAGGSTYNEQFF.

The genes are TRBV7-2 and TRBJ1-3, with TRBD1 identical over 7 bases. V was pared by 5 bases and J by 3 bases, with 4 bases of the junction left unmatched. This CDR3 is built from 14 residues. The germline CDR1 and CDR2 sequences are SGHTA and FQGNSA. The CDR3 DNA reads TGTGCCAGCAGCCCTGGGGACAGTGGAAACACCATATATTTT. Protein sequence: CASSPGDSGNTIYF.

The chain joins TRBV4-1 to TRBJ2-7; 10 positions agree with TRBD2. Trimming cost V 5 bases and J 3 bases; bases outside gene matches: 7. The CDR3 length is 15 residues. CDR1 is MGHRA and CDR2 is YSYEKL in the germline V gene. This CDR3 reads CASSGVAGGIYEQYF. The CDR3 DNA follows: TGCGCCAGCAGCGGAGTAGCGGGGGGAATCTACGAGCAGTACTTC.